This record looks at one T cell receptor beta chain sequence and its context. The entry originates in a study of blood T cell repertoires in COVID-19. Study context: The origin of the acute and convalescent COVID-19 samples was the United States, Italy and Spain. T cells, B-cell-depleted T cells, or PBMCs provided the cDNA or gDNA that served as material.

In the original processing: Reference gene primer amplification in the assay estimated nucleated cell counts. This table comes from immunoSEQ multiplex PCR, and its TCRdb copy is limited to in-frame clones, with some not included. V and J calls and clone size are as listed in that table; D and trimming were resolved from the DNA. Among 95,000 to 110,000 clones listed, over 75% were seen once. V lost 6 bases and J lost 0, with 6 bases in between. The CDR3 has 13 residues. Looked up from germline, CDR1 is LGHDT and CDR2 is YNNKEL (reference sequence). The specimen sequenced was peripheral blood. The rearrangement links TRBV3-1 (or the pseudogene TRBV3-2) to TRBJ1-3; D gene uncertain. This clonotype was obtained from a human donor in a cohort sampled during active or convalescent COVID-19. The CDR3 DNA is TGTGCCAGCAGTTTGGCCTCTGGAAACACCATATATTTT. This encodes CASSLASGNTIYF.